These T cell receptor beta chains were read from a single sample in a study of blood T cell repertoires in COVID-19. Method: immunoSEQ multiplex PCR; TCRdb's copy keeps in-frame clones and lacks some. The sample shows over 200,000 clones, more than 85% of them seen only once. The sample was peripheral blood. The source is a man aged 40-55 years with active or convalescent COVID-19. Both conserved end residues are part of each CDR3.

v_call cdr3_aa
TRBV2 CASIGTENSPLHF
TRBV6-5 CASSSQGLTEAFF
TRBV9 CASSVRDSSYNSPLHF
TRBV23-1 CASSQSQPSTGDTEAFF
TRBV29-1 CSVGGVNRPEGTQYF
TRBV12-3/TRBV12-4 CASSSRGYEQYF
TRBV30 CAWSSQGGYEQYF
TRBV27 CASSFLSGQPQHF
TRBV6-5 CASTERGVNYGYTF
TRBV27 CASSYSPRQGTEAFF
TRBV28 CASSYRLAGSYNEQFF
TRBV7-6 CASSLGTPGTRGKLFF
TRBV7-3 CASSLSQIKGQETQYF
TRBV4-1 CASSSPTSGVNSPLHF
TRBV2 CASSELGDEQYF
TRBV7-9 CASSPSRQMYGYTF
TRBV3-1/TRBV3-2 CASSQDTASTDYGYTF
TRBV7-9 CASSSSLTGTLFF
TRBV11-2 CASSLTGDYGYTF
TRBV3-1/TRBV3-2 CASSPGTGSAPLHF
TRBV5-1 CASSLGQGANNEQFF
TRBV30 CAWSAPTGRSYEQYF
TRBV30 CAWSARGATDTQYF
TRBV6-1 CASSETQGFYEQYF
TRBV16 CASTDYSNQPQHF
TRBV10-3 CAISEEAYEQYF
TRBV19 CASRQGLNTEAFF
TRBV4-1 CASSQDHSVYEQYF
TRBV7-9 CASSPSGRGGEQYF